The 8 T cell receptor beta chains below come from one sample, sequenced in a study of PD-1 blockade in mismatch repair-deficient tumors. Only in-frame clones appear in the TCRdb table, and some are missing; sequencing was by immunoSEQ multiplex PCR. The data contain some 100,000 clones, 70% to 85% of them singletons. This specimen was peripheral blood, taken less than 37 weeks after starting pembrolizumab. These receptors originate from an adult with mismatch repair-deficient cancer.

CDR3: CASSPGWDRGGLPSYEQYF. The CDR3 DNA is TGTGCCAGCAGCCCTGGGTGGGACAGGGGGGGACTGCCCTCATACGAGCAGTACTTC. The rearrangement uses TRBV9 and TRBJ2-7, with 11 positions matching TRBD1. J was trimmed by 4 bases and V by 4 bases; bases with no gene match: 19. Germline-derived CDR1 and CDR2 are SGDLS and YYNGEE. The CDR3 runs 19 residues.

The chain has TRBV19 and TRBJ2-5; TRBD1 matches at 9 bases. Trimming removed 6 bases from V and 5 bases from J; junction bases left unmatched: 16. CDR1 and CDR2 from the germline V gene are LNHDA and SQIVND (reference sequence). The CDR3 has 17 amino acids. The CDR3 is CASSPETGGARGETQYF. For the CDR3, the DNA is TGTGCCAGTAGCCCTGAAACAGGGGGCGCGAGGGGGGAGACCCAGTACTTC.

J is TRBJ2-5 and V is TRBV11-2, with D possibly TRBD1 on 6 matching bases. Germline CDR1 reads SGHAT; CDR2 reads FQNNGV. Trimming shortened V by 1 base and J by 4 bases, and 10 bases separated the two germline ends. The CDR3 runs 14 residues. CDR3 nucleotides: TGTGCCAGCAGCTTAGTGGGGGCGAGAGAGACCCAGTACTTC. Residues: CASSLVGARETQYF. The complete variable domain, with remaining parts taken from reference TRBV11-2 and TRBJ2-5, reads EAGVAQSPRYKIIEKRQSVAFWCNPISGHATLYWYQQILGQGPKLLIQFQNNGVVDDSQLPKDRFSAERLKGVDSTLKIQPAKLEDSAVYLCASSLVGARETQYFGPGTRLLVL.

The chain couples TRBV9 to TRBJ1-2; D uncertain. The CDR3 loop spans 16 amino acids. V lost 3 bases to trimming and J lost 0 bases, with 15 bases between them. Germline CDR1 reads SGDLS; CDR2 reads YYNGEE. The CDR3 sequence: CASSGELGNANYGYTF. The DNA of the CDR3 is TGTGCCAGCAGCGGGGAACTCGGGAACGCTAACTATGGCTACACCTTC.

The CDR3 DNA is TGTGCCAGCACCACAGAAAGAGGGGCTTACTATGGCTACACCTTC. It codes for CASTTERGAYYGYTF. The J gene is TRBJ1-2, the V gene TRBV6-1; D might be TRBD1 (5 bases). CDR1 is MNHNS, CDR2 SASEGT, per germline. The CDR3 length is 15 residues. The V gene lost 7 bases and the J gene lost 3 bases, with 18 bases spanning the gap.

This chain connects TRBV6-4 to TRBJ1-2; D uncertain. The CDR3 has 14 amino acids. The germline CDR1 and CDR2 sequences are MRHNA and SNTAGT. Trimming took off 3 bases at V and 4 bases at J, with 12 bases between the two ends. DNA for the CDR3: TGTGCCAGCAGTGATAATCCGGATGTCTATGGCTACACCTTC. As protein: CASSDNPDVYGYTF.

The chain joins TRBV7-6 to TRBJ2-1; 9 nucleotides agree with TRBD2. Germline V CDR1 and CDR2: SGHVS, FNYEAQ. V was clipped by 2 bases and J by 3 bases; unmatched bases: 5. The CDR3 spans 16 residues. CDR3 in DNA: TGTGCCAGCAGCTTACGTAGTAGCGGGAGCTACAATGAGCAGTTCTTC. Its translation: CASSLRSSGSYNEQFF.

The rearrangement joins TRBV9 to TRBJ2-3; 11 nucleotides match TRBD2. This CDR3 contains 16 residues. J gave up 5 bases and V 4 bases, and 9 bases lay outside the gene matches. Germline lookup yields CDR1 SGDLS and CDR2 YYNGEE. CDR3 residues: CASSPTSSGRQDTQYF. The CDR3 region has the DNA TGTGCCAGCAGCCCAACCTCTAGCGGGAGGCAAGATACGCAGTATTTT.